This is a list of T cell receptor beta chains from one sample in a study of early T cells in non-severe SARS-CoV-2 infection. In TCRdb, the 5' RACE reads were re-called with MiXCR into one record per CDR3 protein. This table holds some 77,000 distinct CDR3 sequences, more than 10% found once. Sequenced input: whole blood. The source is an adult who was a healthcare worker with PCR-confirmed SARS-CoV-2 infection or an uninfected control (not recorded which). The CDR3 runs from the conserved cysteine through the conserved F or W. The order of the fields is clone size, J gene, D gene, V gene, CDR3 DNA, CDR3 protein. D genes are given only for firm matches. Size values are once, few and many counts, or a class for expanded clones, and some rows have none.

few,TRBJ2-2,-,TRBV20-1,TGCAGTGCCCCCCTCTTCGCCACCGGGGAGCTGTTTTTT,CSAPLFATGELFF
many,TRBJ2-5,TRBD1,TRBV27,TGTGCCAGCAGTCTTGCCGGGACAGGCCAAGAGACCCAGTACTTC,CASSLAGTGQETQYF
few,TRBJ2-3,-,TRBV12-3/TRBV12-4,TGTGCCAGCAGTTTAGAGATAGGCCACACAGATACGCAGTATTTT,CASSLEIGHTDTQYF
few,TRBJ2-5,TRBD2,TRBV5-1,TGCGCCAGCAGCGTGGAACTAGCGGGGAAGGTGACCCAGTACTTC,CASSVELAGKVTQYF
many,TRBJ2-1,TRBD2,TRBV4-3,TGCGCCAGCAGCCAAGATCTGGTCGGGAGGGCCGACAATGAGCAGTTCTTC,CASSQDLVGRADNEQFF
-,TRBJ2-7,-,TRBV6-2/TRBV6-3,TGTGCCAGCCAGAGGGGGTCAGGAGAGCAGTACTTC,CASQRGSGEQYF
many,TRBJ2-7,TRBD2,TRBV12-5,TGTGCTAGTGGTTTGGTCCGGGCGGGAGTTGGCGAGCAGTACTTC,CASGLVRAGVGEQYF
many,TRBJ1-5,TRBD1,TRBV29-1,TGCAGCGTTGGAGGGGACAGGGATCAGCCCCAGCATTTT,CSVGGDRDQPQHF
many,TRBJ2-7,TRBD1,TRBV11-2,TGTGCCAGCAGCTTCGACAGGGGGACGGGGAGCTCCTACGAGCAGTACTTC,CASSFDRGTGSSYEQYF
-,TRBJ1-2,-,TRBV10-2,TGCGCCAGCAGTGAGTCTGGGGCAGGCTATGGCTACACCTTC,CASSESGAGYGYTF
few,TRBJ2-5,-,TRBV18,TGTGCCAGCTCACCTCAAGAGACCCAGTACTTC,CASSPQETQYF
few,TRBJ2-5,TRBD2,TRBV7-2,TGTGCCAGCAGCCCCCGTATCAGGACGAAGACTAGCGGGAGGGCCCAAGAGACCCAGTACTTC,CASSPRIRTKTSGRAQETQYF
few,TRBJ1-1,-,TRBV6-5,TGTGCCAGCAGTTACTCTACGGGAGAAGCTTTCTTT,CASSYSTGEAFF
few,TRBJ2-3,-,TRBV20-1,TGCAGTGCTAGAGAAGGTAGAGATACGCAGTATTTT,CSAREGRDTQYF
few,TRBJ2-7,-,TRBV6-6,TGTGCCAGCAGCCAAGACAGATCCGAGCAGTACTTC,CASSQDRSEQYF
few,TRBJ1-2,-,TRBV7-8,TGTGCCAGCAGCTTACAACACGCAAACTATGGCTACACCTTC,CASSLQHANYGYTF
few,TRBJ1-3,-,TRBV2,TGTGCCAGCTTTGGAAACACCATATATTTT,CASFGNTIYF
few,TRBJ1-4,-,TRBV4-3,TGCGCCAGCAGCCAAAGAGAACAGGGTCTCAATGAAAAACTGTTTTTT,CASSQREQGLNEKLFF
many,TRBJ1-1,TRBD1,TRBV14,TGTGCCAGCAGCCCGGAGACAGGGCCTATTAACACTGAAGCTTTCTTT,CASSPETGPINTEAFF
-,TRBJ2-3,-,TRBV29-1,TGCAGCGTTCAGGGGATTTTCAGCACAGATACGCAGTATTTT,CSVQGIFSTDTQYF
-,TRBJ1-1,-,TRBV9,TGTGCCAGCAGCGGAATGAACACTGAAGCTTTCTTT,CASSGMNTEAFF
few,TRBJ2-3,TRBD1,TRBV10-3,TGTGCCATCAGGCCCTCAGGGGGTAGTGGGACAGATACGCAGTATTTT,CAIRPSGGSGTDTQYF
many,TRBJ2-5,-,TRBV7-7,TGTGCTAGCAGCCCCTTCCAGAGGCAGCAAGAGACCCAGTACTTC,CASSPFQRQQETQYF
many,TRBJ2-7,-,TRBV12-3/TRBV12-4,TGTGCCAGCAGTTTGGGTTCCTACGAGCAGTACTTC,CASSLGSYEQYF
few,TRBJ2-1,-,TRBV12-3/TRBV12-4,TGTGCCAGCAGTTCGCCAAGGGGACACCTCTCGACCCCAGTTCAAAATGAGCAGTTCTTC,CASSSPRGHLSTPVQNEQFF
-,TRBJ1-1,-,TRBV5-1,TGCGCCAGCAGCTTGGGAGGTATCACTGAAGCTTTCTTT,CASSLGGITEAFF
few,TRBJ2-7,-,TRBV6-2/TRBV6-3,TGTGCCAGCAGTTACGACAGCTTCTACGAGCAGTACTTC,CASSYDSFYEQYF
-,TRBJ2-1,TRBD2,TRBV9,TGTGCCAGCAGCGTAGGGACTAGCTCCAGTGAGCAGTTCTTC,CASSVGTSSSEQFF
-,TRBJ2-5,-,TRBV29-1,TGCAGCGTTGACTTCAAGCGCCGAGAGACCCAGTACTTC,CSVDFKRRETQYF
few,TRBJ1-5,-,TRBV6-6,TGTGCCAGCAGGCCGGGACAATACCTCAATCAGCCCCAGCATTTT,CASRPGQYLNQPQHF
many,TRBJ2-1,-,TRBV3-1,TGTGCCAGCAGCCAAGATTGGGGGAGTGAGCAGTTCTTC,CASSQDWGSEQFF
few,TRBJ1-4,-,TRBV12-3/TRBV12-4,TGTGCCAGCAGTCCGAGGACAGACCCGAGACTGTTTTTT,CASSPRTDPRLFF
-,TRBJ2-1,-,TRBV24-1,TGTGCCACCAGTGAAGGCCTCTACAATGAGCAGTTCTTC,CATSEGLYNEQFF
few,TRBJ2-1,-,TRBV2,TGTGCCAGCAGTGCCAGAAGGGCCGATGAGCAGTTCTTC,CASSARRADEQFF
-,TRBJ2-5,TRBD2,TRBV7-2,TGTGCCAGCACCAAGACTAGCGGGGGGCCTGGGGAGACCCAGTACTTC,CASTKTSGGPGETQYF
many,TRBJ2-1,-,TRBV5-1,TGCGCCAGCAGAAATGAACTTGAATACAATGAGCAGTTCTTC,CASRNELEYNEQFF
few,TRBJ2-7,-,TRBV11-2,TGTGCCAGCAGCTTAGTACGCGGGACTTGGGGCGAGCAGTACTTC,CASSLVRGTWGEQYF
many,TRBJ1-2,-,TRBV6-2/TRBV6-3,TGTGCCAGCAGTTATTGGGAGCACTATGGCTACACCTTC,CASSYWEHYGYTF
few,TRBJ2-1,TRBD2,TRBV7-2,TGTGCCAGCAGCTTATCACTAGCGGGGGGTGACAATGAGCAGTTCTTC,CASSLSLAGGDNEQFF
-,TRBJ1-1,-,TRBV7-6,TGTGCCAGCAGTCCAGGGATACAGGGCGAAGCTTTCTTT,CASSPGIQGEAFF
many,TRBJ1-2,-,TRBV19,TGTGCCAGTAGTATCCCGGGGGGGAACTATGGCTACACCTTC,CASSIPGGNYGYTF
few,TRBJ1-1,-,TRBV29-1,TGCAGCGTGACTGGGGGGCCTAACACTGAAGCTTTCTTT,CSVTGGPNTEAFF
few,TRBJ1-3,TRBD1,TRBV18,TGTGCCAGCTCACCGGCCGGGACAGGGATCCTTAGCTCTGGAAACACCATATATTTT,CASSPAGTGILSSGNTIYF
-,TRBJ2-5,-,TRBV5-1,TGCGCCAGCAGAGTGAGTTTCCAAGAGACCCAGTACTTC,CASRVSFQETQYF
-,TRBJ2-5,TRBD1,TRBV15,TGTGCCACCAGCAGAGAGGGGACAGGGGAACAAGAGACCCAGTACTTC,CATSREGTGEQETQYF
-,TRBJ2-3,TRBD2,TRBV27,TGTGCCAGCAGCCCCCCCTTAGCGGGGGCCAGCACAGATACGCAGTATTTT,CASSPPLAGASTDTQYF
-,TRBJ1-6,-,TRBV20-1,TGCAGTGCTAGCTCGGGCACAGGGTTTGGGAGGTCACCCCTCCACTTT,CSASSGTGFGRSPLHF
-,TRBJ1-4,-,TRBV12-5,TGTGCTAGTGGTTTGGCCTTACAACCGGAGGTGGAAAAACTGTTTTTT,CASGLALQPEVEKLFF
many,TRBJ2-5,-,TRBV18,TGTGCCAGCTCATCGTACCAAGAGACCCAGTACTTC,CASSSYQETQYF
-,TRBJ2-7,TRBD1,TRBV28,TGTGCCAGCAGTTCCCGGACAGGGTTCCCCTACGAGCAGTACTTC,CASSSRTGFPYEQYF
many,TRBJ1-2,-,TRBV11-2,TGTGCCAGCAGCTTAGACCTGAACTATGGCTACACCTTC,CASSLDLNYGYTF